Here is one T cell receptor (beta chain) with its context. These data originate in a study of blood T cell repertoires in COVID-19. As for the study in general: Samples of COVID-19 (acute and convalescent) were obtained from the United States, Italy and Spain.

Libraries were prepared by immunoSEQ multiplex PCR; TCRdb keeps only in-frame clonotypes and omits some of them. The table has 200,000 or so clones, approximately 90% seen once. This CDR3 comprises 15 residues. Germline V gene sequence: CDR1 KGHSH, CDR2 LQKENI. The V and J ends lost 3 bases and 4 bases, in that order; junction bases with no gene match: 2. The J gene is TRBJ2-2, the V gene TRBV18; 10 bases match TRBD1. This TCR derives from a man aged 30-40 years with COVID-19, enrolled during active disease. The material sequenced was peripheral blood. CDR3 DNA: TGTGCCAGCTCACCGGGACAGGGGCGCACCGGGGAGCTGTTTTTT. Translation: CASSPGQGRTGELFF.